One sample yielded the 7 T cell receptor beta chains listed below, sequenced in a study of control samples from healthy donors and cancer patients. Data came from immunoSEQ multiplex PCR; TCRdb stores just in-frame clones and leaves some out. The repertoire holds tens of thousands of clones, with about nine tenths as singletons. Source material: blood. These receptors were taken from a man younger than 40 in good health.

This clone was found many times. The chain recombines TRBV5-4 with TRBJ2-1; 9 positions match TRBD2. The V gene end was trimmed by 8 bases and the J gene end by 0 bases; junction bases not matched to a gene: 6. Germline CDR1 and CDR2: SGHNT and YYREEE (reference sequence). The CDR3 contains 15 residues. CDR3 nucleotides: TGTGCCAGTTCTAGCGGGACCCTCTCCTACAATGAGCAGTTCTTC. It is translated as CASSSGTLSYNEQFF.

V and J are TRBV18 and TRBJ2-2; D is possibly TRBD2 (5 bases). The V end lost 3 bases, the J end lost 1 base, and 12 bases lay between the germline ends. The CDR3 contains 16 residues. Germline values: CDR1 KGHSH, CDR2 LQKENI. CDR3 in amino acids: CASSPMLRENTGELFF. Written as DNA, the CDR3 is TGTGCCAGCTCACCTATGTTGAGGGAGAACACCGGGGAGCTGTTTTTT.

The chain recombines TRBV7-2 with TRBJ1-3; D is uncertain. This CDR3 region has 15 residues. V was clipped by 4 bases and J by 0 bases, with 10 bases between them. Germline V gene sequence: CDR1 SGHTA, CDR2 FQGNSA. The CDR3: CASSSDRASGNTIYF. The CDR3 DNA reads TGTGCCAGCAGCTCCGACCGGGCCTCTGGAAACACCATATATTTT.

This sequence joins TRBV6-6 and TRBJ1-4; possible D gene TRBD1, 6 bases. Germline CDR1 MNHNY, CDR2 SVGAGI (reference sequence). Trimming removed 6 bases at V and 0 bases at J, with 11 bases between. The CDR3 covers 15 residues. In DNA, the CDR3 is TGTGCCAGCAGGTTACAGGGCGCAACTAATGAAAAACTGTTTTTT. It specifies CASRLQGATNEKLFF.

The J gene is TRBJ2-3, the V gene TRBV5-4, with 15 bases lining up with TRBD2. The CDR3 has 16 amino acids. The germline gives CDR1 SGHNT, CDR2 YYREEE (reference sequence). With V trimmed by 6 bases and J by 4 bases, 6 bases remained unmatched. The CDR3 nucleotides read TGTGCCAGCACCTGGGGACTAGCGGGAGGATCAGATACGCAGTATTTT. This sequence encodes CASTWGLAGGSDTQYF.

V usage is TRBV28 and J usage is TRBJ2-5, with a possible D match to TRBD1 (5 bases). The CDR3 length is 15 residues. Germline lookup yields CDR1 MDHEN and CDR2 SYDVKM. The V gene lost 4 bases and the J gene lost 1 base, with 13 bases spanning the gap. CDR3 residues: CASSWPSQGQETQYF. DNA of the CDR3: TGTGCCAGCAGTTGGCCGAGCCAGGGCCAAGAGACCCAGTACTTC.

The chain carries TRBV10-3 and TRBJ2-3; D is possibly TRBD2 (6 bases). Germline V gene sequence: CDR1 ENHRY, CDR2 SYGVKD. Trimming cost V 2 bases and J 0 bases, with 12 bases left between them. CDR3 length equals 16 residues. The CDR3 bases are TGTGCCATCAGTGAGATTGGGAGCGGGAGCACAGATACGCAGTATTTT. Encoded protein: CAISEIGSGSTDTQYF.